This T cell receptor (beta chain) was identified in a study of radiation and T cells in renal cell carcinoma. Method: immunoSEQ multiplex PCR; TCRdb's copy keeps in-frame clones and lacks some. The table lists around 140,000 clones, approximately 87% of them singletons. There are 15 residues in the CDR3. The J segment lost 4 bases and the V segment lost 1 base, leaving 6 bases of the junction unmatched. Germline loops: CDR1 MNHEY, CDR2 SMNVEV (reference sequence). Time point: baseline pretreatment blood. Noted treatment: 15 Gy SBRT to primary tumor, nephrectomy 4 weeks later. This specimen consisted of blood, obtained from a patient whose treatment included radiotherapy and nephrectomy. The clonotype originates from a woman between 50 and 59 years old with renal cell carcinoma. The chain carries TRBV27 and TRBJ2-5; 7 bases are a match to TRBD2. CDR3 residues: CASSLWGGLRETQYF. In nucleotides, the CDR3 is TGTGCCAGCAGTTTATGGGGGGGTTTACGAGAGACCCAGTACTTC.